The 4 T cell receptor beta chains below come from one sample, sequenced in a study of Ad26.COV2.S vaccination and SARS-CoV-2 variants. TCRdb's copy holds only in-frame clones and misses some; the assay was immunoSEQ multiplex PCR. There are 40,000 to 55,000 clones in the sample; 83% occur only once, and roughly half lies in the top ten. The material sequenced was peripheral blood, taken after recovery from COVID-19. All receptors derive from a human donor who had recovered from COVID-19.

This clone appeared once. The chain couples TRBV3-1 (or the pseudogene TRBV3-2) to TRBJ2-5; D may match TRBD1 or TRBD2 (5 bases each). The V end was cut by 5 bases, the J end by 12 bases, with 13 bases between. The CDR3 sequence is 11 residues long. Looked up from germline, CDR1 is LGHDT and CDR2 is YNNKEL (reference sequence). The CDR3 sequence: CASSSGTEEYF. The CDR3 nucleotides are TGTGCCAGCAGCTCCGGGACCGAAGAGTACTTC.

This chain links TRBV20-1 with TRBJ1-1, with 9 positions matching TRBD1. The junction had 8 bases not matched to a gene; V was cut back by 3 bases and J by 6 bases. Germline assignment: CDR1 DFQATT and CDR2 SNEGSKA (reference sequence). The CDR3 sequence is 14 residues long. The CDR3 DNA sequence: TGCAGTGCTAGTGTACAGGGGGCGATACCTGAAGCTTTCTTT. Its translation: CSASVQGAIPEAFF.

V usage is TRBV7-3 and J usage is TRBJ1-2, with 8 bases lining up with TRBD1. Trimming at V came to 2 bases and at J to 1 base, leaving 12 bases not matched to a gene. This CDR3 spans 18 amino acids. Per the germline V gene, CDR1 is SGHTA and CDR2 is FQGTGA. Here the CDR3 reads CASSLYHQGARINYGYTF. CDR3 in DNA: TGTGCCAGCAGCTTATATCACCAGGGGGCTCGAATTAACTATGGCTACACCTTC.

The chain combines TRBV18 with TRBJ2-7; D possibly corresponds to TRBD1 (5 bases). Trimming took 3 bases from V and 4 from J, leaving 10 bases between them. The CDR3 is 13 amino acids. CDR1 is KGHSH, CDR2 LQKENI, per germline. This CDR3 is CASSPQAGYEQYV. In DNA form, the CDR3 reads TGTGCCAGCTCACCCCAGGCAGGGTACGAGCAGTACGTC.